This is a list of T cell receptor beta chains from one sample in a study of shared clonotypes between healthy human individuals. Produced via immunoSEQ multiplex PCR; TCRdb's table is partial and in-frame only. The table includes about 2 million clones, 95% detected once. Material for sequencing was naive CD4+ T cells sorted from blood. Receptors were obtained from a man younger than 35 in good health. The conserved cysteine and the conserved F or W are not part of the CDR3 here. The order of the fields is V gene, J gene, D gene, CDR3 protein. A D gene is named only where the DNA matches it firmly.

v_call: TRBV18; j_call: TRBJ2-3; d_call: .; cdr3_aa: ASSPIDTQY
v_call: TRBV6-5; j_call: TRBJ2-6; d_call: .; cdr3_aa: ASSHHTSGANVLT
v_call: TRBV6-5; j_call: TRBJ1-1; d_call: .; cdr3_aa: ASSYSAGMNTEAF
v_call: TRBV12-5; j_call: TRBJ2-6; d_call: .; cdr3_aa: ASGVVAKDSISGANVLT
v_call: TRBV29-1; j_call: TRBJ2-7; d_call: .; cdr3_aa: SVEEQISYEQY
v_call: TRBV7-2; j_call: TRBJ2-7; d_call: .; cdr3_aa: ASSLVYGSREQY
v_call: TRBV28; j_call: TRBJ2-3; d_call: TRBD2; cdr3_aa: ASSSQGLAGGARDTQY
v_call: TRBV11-2; j_call: TRBJ2-7; d_call: TRBD1; cdr3_aa: ASRGQGAVAYEQY
v_call: TRBV11-2; j_call: TRBJ1-2; d_call: TRBD1; cdr3_aa: ASSFGQGAGGYT
v_call: TRBV7-9; j_call: TRBJ2-3; d_call: TRBD2; cdr3_aa: ASSFLEGGITDTQY
v_call: TRBV6-1; j_call: TRBJ1-2; d_call: .; cdr3_aa: ASSEAMNPGVPRYT
v_call: TRBV10-3; j_call: TRBJ2-3; d_call: .; cdr3_aa: AISARLSEDTQY
v_call: TRBV6-1; j_call: TRBJ2-7; d_call: .; cdr3_aa: ASSEALLGDEQY
v_call: TRBV6-4; j_call: TRBJ1-2; d_call: .; cdr3_aa: ASSEPGAQAHGYT
v_call: TRBV18; j_call: TRBJ1-5; d_call: .; cdr3_aa: ASSPGGNQPQH
v_call: TRBV5-1; j_call: TRBJ1-2; d_call: TRBD1; cdr3_aa: ASSPGLTGGYT
v_call: TRBV5-1; j_call: TRBJ2-5; d_call: .; cdr3_aa: ASSPQQIQETQY